This T cell receptor (beta chain) was identified in a study of cytomegalovirus exposure and HLA in healthy donors. Assay: immunoSEQ multiplex PCR; the TCRdb copy retains only in-frame clones and omits some. Among 250,000 to 300,000 clones listed, 65% to 90% were seen once. V lost 2 bases and J lost 5; bases outside the gene matches: 5. CDR1 and CDR2 (germline): SNHLY, FYNNEI. This CDR3 spans 14 amino acids. The chain carries TRBV2 and TRBJ1-1; 7 nucleotides agree with TRBD1. What was sequenced was PBMCs. The receptor was derived from a woman younger than 30 in good health and CMV-seronegative. The CDR3 is CASSELDRETEAFF. CDR3 nucleotides: TGTGCCAGCAGTGAATTAGACAGGGAGACTGAAGCTTTCTTT.